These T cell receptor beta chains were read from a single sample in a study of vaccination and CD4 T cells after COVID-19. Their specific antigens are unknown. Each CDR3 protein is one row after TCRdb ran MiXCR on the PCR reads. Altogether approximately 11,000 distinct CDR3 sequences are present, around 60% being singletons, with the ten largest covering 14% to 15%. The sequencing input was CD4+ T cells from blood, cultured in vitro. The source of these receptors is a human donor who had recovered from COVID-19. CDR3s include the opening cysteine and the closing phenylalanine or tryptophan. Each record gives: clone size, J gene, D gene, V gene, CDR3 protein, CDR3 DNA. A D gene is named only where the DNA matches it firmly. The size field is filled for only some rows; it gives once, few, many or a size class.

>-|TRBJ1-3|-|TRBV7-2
CASTVSDTIYF
TGTGCCAGCACGGTTTCAGACACCATATATTTT
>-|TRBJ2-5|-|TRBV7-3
CASSLLSQETQYF
TGTGCCAGCAGCTTATTGTCTCAAGAGACCCAGTACTTC
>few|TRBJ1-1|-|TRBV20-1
CSARGIRKNTEAFF
TGCAGTGCTAGAGGGATCCGGAAGAACACTGAAGCTTTCTTT
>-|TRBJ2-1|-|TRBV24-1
CATSDPGENEQFF
TGTGCCACCAGTGACCCCGGGGAGAATGAGCAGTTCTTC
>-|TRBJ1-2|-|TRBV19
CASSITGANGNTF
TGTGCCAGTAGTATCACGGGGGCGAATGGCAACACCTTC
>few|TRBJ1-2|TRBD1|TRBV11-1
CASSPGTGTYGYTF
TGTGCCAGCAGCCCGGGGACAGGGACTTATGGCTACACCTTC
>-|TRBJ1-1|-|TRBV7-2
CASSLVAGANTEAFF
TGTGCCAGCAGCTTAGTGGCGGGGGCGAACACTGAAGCTTTCTTT
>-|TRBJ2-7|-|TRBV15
CAICSARADTYEQYF
-
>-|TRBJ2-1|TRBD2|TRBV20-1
CSARLSGRAHNEQFF
TGCAGTGCTAGACTTAGCGGGAGGGCCCACAATGAGCAGTTCTTC
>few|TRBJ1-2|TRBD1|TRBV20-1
CSAEKDRESYTF
TGCAGTGCTGAGAAGGACAGGGAGAGCTACACCTTC
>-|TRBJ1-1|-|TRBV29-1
CSVRLRENTEAFF
TGCAGCGTCCGACTTAGAGAGAACACTGAAGCTTTCTTT
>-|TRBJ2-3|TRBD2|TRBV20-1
CSAREGGGRKYF
TGCAGTGCTAGAGAGGGCGGGGGACGGAAGTATTTT
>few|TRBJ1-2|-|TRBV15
CATSRDKGSSGYTF
TGTGCCACCAGCAGAGATAAGGGGTCGAGTGGCTACACCTTC